This T cell receptor (beta chain) was sequenced during a study of blood T cell repertoires in COVID-19. Measured with immunoSEQ multiplex PCR; TCRdb has only the in-frame clones, and not every one. This repertoire shows a few hundred thousand clones, 85% found once; its top ten account for 3.5% to 4%. In germline, CDR1 is SEHNR, CDR2 FQNEAQ (reference sequence). CDR3 length: 15 amino acids. The V and J ends lost 6 bases and 1 base, in that order; junction bases with no gene match: 7. What was sequenced was peripheral blood. The source of this sequence is a woman under 30 with acute or convalescent COVID-19. This chain links TRBV7-9 with TRBJ2-3; 7 bases match TRBD1. CDR3 residues: CASSTGQAGTDTQYF. The CDR3 nucleotides read TGTGCCAGCAGTACCGGACAGGCCGGCACAGATACGCAGTATTTT.